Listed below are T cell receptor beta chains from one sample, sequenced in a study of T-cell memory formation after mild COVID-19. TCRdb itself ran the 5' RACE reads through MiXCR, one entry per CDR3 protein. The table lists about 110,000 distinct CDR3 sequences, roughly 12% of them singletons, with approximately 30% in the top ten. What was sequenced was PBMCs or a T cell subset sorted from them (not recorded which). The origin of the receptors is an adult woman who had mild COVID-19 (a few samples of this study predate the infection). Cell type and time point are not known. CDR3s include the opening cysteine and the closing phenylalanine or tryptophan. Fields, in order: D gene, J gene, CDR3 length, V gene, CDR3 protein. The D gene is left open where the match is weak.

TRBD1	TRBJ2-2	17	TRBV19	CASTKGQAPGVTGELFF
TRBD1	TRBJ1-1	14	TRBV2	CASSERTGNTEAFF
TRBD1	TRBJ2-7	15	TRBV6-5	CASSYLTGVAYEQYF
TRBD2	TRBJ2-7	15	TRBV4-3	CASSQEAGRAYEQYF
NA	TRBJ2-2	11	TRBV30	CVGPLTGELFF
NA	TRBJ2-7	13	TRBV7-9	CASSLGYSYEQYF
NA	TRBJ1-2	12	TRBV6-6	CASREGPYGYTF
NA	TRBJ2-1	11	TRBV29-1	CSVGIGTEQFF
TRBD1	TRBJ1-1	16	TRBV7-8	CASSFRRQGRWTEAFF
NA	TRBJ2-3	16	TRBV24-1	CATSDPTGTRTVTQYF
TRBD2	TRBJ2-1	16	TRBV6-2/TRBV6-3	CASSYSIATSHNEQFF
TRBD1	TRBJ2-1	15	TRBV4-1	CASRLQGLAYNEQFF
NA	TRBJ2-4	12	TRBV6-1	CASKVPQNIQYF
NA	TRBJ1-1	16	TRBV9	CASSDLTGNPLTEAFF
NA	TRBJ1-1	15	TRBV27	CASSLGTSGDTEAFF
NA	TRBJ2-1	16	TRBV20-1	CSASRASPSSYNEQFF